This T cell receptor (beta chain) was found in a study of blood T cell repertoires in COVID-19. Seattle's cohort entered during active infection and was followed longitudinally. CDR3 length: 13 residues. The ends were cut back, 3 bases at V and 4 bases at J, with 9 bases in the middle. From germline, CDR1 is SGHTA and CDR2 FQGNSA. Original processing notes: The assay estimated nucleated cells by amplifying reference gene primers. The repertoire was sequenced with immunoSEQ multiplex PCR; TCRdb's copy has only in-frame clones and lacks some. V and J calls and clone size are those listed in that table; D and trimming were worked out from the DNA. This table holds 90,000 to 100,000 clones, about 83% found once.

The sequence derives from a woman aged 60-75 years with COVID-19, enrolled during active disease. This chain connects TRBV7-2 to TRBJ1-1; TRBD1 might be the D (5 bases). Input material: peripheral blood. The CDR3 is CASSFGQGTEAFF. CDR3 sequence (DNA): TGTGCCAGCAGCTTCGGGCAGGGCACTGAAGCTTTCTTT.